This T cell receptor beta chain appears in the sequencing data of a study of STAT3 mutations in large granular lymphocyte leukemia. General study points: At least one immunodominant TCR beta clonotype appeared in every T-cell large granular lymphocyte leukemia patient.

Libraries were prepared by immunoSEQ multiplex PCR; TCRdb keeps only in-frame clonotypes and omits some of them. The data contain about 1,500 clones, about two thirds of them singletons. With respect to this clone: Its specificity is unknown.

The CDR3 has 14 residues. Per the germline V gene, CDR1 is SGHNT and CDR2 is YYREEE (reference sequence). V was trimmed by 0 bases and J by 8 bases, leaving 9 bases between them. Sequencing was carried out using peripheral blood mononuclear cells. This clonotype originated in a man in his sixties with T-cell large granular lymphocyte leukemia. Some clones in this sample may be carry-over from other donors' samples. This rearrangement joins TRBV5-4 to TRBJ1-6; possible D gene TRBD1, 5 bases. CDR3 loop: CASSLARGDSPLHF. The CDR3 nucleotides read TGTGCCAGCAGCTTGGCAAGGGGTGATTCACCCCTCCACTTT.